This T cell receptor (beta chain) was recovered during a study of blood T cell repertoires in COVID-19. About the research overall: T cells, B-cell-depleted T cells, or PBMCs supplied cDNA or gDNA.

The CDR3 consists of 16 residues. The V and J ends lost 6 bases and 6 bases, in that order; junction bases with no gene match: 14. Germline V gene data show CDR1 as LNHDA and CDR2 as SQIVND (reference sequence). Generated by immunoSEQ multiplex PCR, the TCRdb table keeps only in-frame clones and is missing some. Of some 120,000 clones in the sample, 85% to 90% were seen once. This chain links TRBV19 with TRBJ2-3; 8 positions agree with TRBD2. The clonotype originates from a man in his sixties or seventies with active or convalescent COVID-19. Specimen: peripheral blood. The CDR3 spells CASRGVTSATGDTQYF. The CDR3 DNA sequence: TGTGCCAGTAGAGGTGTGACTAGCGCTACGGGGGATACGCAGTATTTT.